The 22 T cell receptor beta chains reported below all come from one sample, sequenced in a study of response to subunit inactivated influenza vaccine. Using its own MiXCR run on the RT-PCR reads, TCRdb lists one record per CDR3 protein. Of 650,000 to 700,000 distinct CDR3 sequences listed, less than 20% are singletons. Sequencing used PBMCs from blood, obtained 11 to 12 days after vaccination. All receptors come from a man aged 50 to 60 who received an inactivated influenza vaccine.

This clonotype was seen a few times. The CDR3 bases are TGTGCCATCAGCAAGGGACTAGCGGGAGTCCGAACAGATACGCAGTATTTT. Translated: CAISKGLAGVRTDTQYF. V gene TRBV10-3 combines with J gene TRBJ2-3; 14 positions agree with TRBD2. Germline V gives CDR1 ENHRY, CDR2 SYGVKD. The CDR3 runs 17 residues. V dropped 6 bases and J dropped 3; count of bases not matched to a gene: 8.

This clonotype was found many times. The CDR3 is CASSRKPGQDSYEQYF. CDR3 nucleotide sequence: TGTGCCAGCAGCCGGAAGCCGGGACAGGACTCCTACGAGCAGTACTTC. The V gene is TRBV3-1, the J gene TRBJ2-7, with TRBD1 identical over 8 bases. Germline assignment: CDR1 LGHDT and CDR2 YNNKEL (reference sequence). The V segment lost 4 bases and the J segment 0 bases; nucleotides outside the gene matches: 8. The CDR3 is 16 amino acids.

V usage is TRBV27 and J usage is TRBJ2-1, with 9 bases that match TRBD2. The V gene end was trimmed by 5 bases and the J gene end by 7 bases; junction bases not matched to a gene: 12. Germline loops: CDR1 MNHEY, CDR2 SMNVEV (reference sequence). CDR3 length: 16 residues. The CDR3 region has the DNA TGTGCCAGCAGTCACGCCAGCGGGAGGTTGTCGAATGAGCAGTTCTTC. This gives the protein CASSHASGRLSNEQFF.

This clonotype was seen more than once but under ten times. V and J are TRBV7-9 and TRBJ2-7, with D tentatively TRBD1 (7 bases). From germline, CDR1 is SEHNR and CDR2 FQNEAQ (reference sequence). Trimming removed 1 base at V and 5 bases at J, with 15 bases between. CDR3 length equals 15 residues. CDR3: CASSLGYRGGDEQYF. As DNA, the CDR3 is TGTGCCAGCAGCTTAGGATACAGGGGAGGCGACGAGCAGTACTTC.

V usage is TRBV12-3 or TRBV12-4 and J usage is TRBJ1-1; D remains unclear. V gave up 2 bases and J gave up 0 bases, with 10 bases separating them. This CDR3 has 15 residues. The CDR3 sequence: CASSLFGVLNTEAFF. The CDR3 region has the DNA TGTGCCAGCAGTTTATTCGGGGTTTTGAACACTGAAGCTTTCTTT.

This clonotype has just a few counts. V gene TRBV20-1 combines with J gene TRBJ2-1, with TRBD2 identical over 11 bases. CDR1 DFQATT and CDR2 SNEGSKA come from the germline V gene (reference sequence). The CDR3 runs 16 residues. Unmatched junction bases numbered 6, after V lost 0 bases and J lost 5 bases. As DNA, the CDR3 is TGCAGTGCTAGAGATAACGGACTAGCGGGCAACAATGAGCAGTTCTTC. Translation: CSARDNGLAGNNEQFF.

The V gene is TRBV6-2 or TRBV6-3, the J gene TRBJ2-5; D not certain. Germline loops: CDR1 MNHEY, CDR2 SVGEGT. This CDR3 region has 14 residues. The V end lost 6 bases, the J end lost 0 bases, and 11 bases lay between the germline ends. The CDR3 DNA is TGTGCCAGCAGCCCCGGTGGAAACCAAGAGACCCAGTACTTC. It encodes CASSPGGNQETQYF.

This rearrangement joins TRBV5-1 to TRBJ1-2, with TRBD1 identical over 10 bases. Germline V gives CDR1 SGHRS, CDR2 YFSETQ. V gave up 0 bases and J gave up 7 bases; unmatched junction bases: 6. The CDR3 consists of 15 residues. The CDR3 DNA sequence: TGCGCCAGCAGCTTGGGGACAGGGGGGTTCGCTGGCTACACCTTC. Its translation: CASSLGTGGFAGYTF.

For the CDR3, the DNA is TGCAGTGCTCCTGGATGGGGACACACTAACTACGAGCAGTACTTC. Amino acid sequence: CSAPGWGHTNYEQYF. This chain joins TRBV20-1 and TRBJ2-7; D perhaps matches TRBD1 (6 bases). This CDR3 comprises 15 residues. V lost 5 bases to trimming and J lost 3 bases, with 20 bases between them. Germline-derived CDR1 and CDR2 are DFQATT and SNEGSKA (reference sequence).

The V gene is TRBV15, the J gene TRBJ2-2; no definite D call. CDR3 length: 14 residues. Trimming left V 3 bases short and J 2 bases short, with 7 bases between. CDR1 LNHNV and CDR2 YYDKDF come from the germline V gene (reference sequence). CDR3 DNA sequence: TGTGCCACCAGCAGTAACTACAACACCGGGGAGCTGTTTTTT. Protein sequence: CATSSNYNTGELFF.

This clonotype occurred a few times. Here the CDR3 DNA reads TGCGCCAGCAGCCCCACGGGACATGAGGGGGACATTCAGTACTTC. Encoded protein: CASSPTGHEGDIQYF. The V gene is TRBV5-1, the J gene TRBJ2-4; maybe TRBD1 (6 bases). The ends were cut back, 4 bases at V and 8 bases at J, with 19 bases in the middle. The germline V gene has CDR1 SGHRS and CDR2 YFSETQ. The CDR3 is made up of 15 amino acids. Filled out from reference TRBV5-1 and TRBJ2-4, the complete variable domain reads KAGVTQTPRYLIKTRGQQVTLSCSPISGHRSVSWYQQTPGQGLQFLFEYFSETQRNKGNFPGRFSGRQFSNSRSEMNVSTLELGDSALYLCASSPTGHEGDIQYFGAGTRLSVL.

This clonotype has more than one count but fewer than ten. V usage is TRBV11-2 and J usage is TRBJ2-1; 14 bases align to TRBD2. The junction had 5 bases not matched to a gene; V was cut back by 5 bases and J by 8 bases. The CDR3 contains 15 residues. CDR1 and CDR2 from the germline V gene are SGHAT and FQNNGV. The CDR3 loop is CASSRGTSGSHEQFF. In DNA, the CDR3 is TGTGCCAGCAGCCGAGGGACTAGCGGGAGCCATGAGCAGTTCTTC.

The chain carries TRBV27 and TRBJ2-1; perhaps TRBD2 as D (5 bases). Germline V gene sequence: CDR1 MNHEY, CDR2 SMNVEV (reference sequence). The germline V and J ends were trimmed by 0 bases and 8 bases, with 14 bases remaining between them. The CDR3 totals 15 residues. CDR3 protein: CASSLSSGPWDEQFF. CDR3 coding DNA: TGTGCCAGCAGTTTATCCAGCGGCCCTTGGGATGAGCAGTTCTTC.

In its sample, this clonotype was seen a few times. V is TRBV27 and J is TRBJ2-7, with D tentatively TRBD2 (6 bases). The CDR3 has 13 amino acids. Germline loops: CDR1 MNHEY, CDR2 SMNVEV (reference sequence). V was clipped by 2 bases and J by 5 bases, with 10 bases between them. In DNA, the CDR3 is TGTGCCAGCAGTTTAGAAGGGACTGACGAGCAGTACTTC. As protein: CASSLEGTDEQYF.

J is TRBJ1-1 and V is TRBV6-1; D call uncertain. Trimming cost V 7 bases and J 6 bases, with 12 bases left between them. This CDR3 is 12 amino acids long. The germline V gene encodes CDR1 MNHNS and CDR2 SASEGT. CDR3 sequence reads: CASIRRRSEAFF. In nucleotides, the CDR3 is TGTGCCAGCATCAGAAGGAGGTCTGAAGCTTTCTTT.

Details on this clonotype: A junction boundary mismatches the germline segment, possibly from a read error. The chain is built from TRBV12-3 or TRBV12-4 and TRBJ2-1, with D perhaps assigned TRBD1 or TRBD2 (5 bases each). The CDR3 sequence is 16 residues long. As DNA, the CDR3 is TGTTCCAGCAGACTTCCCGGGACCAGTCCCTACAATGAGCAGTTCTTC. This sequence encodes CSSRLPGTSPYNEQFF.

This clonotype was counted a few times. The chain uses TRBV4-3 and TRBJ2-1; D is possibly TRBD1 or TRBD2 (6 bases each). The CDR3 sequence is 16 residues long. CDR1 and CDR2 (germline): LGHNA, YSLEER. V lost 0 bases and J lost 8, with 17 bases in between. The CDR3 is CASSQDLGAGSYEQFF. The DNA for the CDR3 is TGCGCCAGCAGCCAAGATCTGGGGGCGGGGTCCTATGAGCAGTTCTTC.

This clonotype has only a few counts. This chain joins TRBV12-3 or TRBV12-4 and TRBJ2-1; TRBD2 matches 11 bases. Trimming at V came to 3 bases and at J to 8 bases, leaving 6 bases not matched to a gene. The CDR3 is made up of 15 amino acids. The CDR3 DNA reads TGTGCCAGCAGTTTGACTAGCGGGAAGCTAGATGAGCAGTTCTTC. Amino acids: CASSLTSGKLDEQFF.

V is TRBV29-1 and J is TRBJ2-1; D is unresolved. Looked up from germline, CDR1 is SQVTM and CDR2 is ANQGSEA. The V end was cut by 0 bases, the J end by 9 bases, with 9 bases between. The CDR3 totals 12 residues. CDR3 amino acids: CSVEDLRAEQFF. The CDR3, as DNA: TGCAGCGTTGAAGATCTGCGAGCTGAGCAGTTCTTC.

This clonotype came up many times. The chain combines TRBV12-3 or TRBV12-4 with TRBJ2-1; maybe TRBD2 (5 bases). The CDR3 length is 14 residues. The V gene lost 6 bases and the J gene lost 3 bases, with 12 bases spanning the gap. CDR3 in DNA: TGTGCCAGCAGCCCTACTAGACGCTACAATGAGCAGTTCTTC. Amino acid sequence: CASSPTRRYNEQFF.

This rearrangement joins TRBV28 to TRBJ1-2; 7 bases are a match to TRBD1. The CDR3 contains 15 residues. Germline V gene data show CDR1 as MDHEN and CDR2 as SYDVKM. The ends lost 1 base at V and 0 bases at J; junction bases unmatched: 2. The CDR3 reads CASSLYQGANYGYTF. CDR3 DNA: TGTGCCAGCAGTTTATATCAGGGGGCTAACTATGGCTACACCTTC.

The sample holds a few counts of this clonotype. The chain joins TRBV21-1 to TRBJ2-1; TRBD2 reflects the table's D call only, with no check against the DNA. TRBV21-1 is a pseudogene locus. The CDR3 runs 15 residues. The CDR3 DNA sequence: TGTGCCAGCAGCAAAGCGATGGCTAGCCACCATGAGCAGTTCTTC. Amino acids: CASSKAMASHHEQFF.